This T cell receptor beta chain was identified during a study of blood T cells in healthy people across ages. Germline V gives CDR1 DFQATT, CDR2 SNEGSKA (reference sequence). The CDR3 is 12 residues long. Only a few counts were recorded for this clonotype. The target antigen is unknown. This may come from a read error, since a much larger clone is one base off. With a J-beta primer mix and a sample-barcoded 5' primer, a second PCR ran about 6 to 11 cycles. TCRdb independently ran MiXCR on the 5' RACE reads; one entry per CDR3 protein. Among 750,000 to 850,000 distinct CDR3 sequences, 20% to 25% were seen once, and the ten largest hold roughly 3.8%. Study findings and constraints: More naive CD4+ cells and higher diversity marked long-lived donors relative to aged donors. A conclusive naive versus antigen-experienced comparison was prevented by the unsorted PBMCs.

The same sample was also used in a study of T cells of mothers and their children. That study adds: A few healthy Caucasian mothers served as donors, and their six children did as well. Researchers found no T cell clones that were persistent and microchimeric.

Sequenced input: blood. This TCR was recovered from a boy aged 5-17 years in good health. This chain connects TRBV20-1 to TRBJ2-7; 8 bases are a match to TRBD1. This CDR3 reads CSAIDRGYGQYF. The CDR3 nucleotides are TGCAGTGCCATAGACAGGGGCTACGGGCAGTACTTC.